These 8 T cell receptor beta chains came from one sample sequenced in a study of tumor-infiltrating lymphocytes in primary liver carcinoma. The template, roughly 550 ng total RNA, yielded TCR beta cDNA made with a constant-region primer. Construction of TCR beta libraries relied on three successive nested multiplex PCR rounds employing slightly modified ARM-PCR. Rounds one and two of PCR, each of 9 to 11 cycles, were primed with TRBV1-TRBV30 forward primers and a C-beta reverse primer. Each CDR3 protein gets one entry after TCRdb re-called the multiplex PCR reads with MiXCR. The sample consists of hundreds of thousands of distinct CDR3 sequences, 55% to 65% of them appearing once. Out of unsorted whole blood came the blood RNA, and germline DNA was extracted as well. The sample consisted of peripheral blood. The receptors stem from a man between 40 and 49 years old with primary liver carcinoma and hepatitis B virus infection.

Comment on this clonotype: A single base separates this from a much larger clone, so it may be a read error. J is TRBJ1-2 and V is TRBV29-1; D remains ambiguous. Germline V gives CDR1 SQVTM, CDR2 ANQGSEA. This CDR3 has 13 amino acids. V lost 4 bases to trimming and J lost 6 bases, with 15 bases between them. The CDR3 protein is CSVGTSLGDGYTF. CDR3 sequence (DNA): TGCAGCGTTGGGACGTCCCTCGGGGATGGCTACACCTTC.

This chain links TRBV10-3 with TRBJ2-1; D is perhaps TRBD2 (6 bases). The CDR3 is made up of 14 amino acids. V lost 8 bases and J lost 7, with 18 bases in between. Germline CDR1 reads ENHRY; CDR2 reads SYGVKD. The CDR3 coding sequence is TGTGCCATCTCCTCCCGGGAGTCAGGAAATGAGCAGTTCTTC. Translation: CAISSRESGNEQFF.

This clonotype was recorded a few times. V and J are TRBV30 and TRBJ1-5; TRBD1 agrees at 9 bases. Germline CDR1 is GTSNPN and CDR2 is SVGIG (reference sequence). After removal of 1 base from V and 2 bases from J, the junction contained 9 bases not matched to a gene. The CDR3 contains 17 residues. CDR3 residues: CAWSANRGPFGNQPQHF. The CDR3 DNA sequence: TGTGCCTGGAGTGCAAACAGGGGGCCGTTTGGCAATCAGCCCCAGCATTTT.

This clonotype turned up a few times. The CDR3 here is CASRHTGTGPNTEAFF. CDR3 DNA sequence: TGTGCCAGCAGACACACCGGGACAGGGCCGAACACTGAAGCTTTCTTT. This rearrangement joins TRBV12-1 to TRBJ1-1; the D call of TRBD1 is as the table states it, not checked on the DNA. TRBV12-1 is labeled a pseudogene. The CDR3 is 16 residues long.

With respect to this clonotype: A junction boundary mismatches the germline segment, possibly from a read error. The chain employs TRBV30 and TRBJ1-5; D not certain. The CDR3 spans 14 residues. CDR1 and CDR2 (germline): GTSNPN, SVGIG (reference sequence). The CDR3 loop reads CAWSVSGSNQAQHF. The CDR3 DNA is TGTGCCTGGAGTGTGTCCGGGAGCAATCAGGCCCAGCATTTT.

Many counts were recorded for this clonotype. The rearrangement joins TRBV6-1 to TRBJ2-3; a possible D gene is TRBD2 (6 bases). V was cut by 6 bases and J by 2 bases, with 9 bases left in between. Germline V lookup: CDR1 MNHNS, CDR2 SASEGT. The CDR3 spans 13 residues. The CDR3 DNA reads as TGTGCCAGCAGGGACTACTACACAGATACGCAGTATTTT. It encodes CASRDYYTDTQYF.

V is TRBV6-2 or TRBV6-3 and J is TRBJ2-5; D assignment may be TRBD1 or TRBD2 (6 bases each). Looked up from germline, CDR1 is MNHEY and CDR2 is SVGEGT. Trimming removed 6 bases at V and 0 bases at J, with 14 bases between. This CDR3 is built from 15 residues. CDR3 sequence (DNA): TGTGCCAGCAGGGGGGGACACATCTACCAAGAGACCCAGTACTTC. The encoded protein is CASRGGHIYQETQYF.

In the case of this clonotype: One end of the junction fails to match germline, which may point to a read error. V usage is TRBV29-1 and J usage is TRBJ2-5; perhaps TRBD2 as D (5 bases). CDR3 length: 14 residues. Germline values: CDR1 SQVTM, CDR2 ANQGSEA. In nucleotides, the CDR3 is TGTAGCGTTGTTACTGACACGGCCCAAGAGACCCAGTACTTC. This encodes CSVVTDTAQETQYF.